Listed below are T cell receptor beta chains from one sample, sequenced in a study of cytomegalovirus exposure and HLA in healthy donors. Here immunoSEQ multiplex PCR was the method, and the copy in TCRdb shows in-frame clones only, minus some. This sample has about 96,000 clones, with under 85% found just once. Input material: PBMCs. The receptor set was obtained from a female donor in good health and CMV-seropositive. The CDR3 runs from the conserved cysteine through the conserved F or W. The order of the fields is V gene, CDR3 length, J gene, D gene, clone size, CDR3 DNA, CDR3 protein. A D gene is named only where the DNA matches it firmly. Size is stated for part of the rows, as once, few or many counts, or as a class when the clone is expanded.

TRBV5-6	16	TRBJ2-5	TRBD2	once	TGTGCCAGCAGCTTGCGGAGCGGGGGGCGGCAAGAGACCCAGTACTTC	CASSLRSGGRQETQYF
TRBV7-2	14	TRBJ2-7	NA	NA	TGTGCCAGCACCCCACTATTAGGTACCTACGAGCAGTACTTC	CASTPLLGTYEQYF
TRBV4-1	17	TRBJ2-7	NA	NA	TGCGCCAGCAGCCAAGAAGACTCCCGCGTTAGCTCCTACGAGCAGTACTTC	CASSQEDSRVSSYEQYF
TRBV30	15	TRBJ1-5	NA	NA	TGTGCCTGGAGCATAGGGGGTAACAGCAATCAGCCCCAGCATTTT	CAWSIGGNSNQPQHF
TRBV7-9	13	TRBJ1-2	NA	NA	TGTGCCAGCAGCTCCTCCGTCCAGTCCGGCTACACCTTC	CASSSSVQSGYTF
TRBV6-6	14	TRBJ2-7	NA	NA	TGTGCCAGCAGTTACTCGATGTCAGATTACGAGCAGTACTTC	CASSYSMSDYEQYF
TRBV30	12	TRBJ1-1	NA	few	TGTGCCTGTTCGAGCGGTAAGACTGAAGCTTTCTTT	CACSSGKTEAFF
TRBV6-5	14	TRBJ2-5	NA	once	TGTGCCAGCAGTTACTCCGGCAGGGTGCAGACCCAGTACTTC	CASSYSGRVQTQYF
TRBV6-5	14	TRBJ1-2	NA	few	TGTGCCAGCAGTTACGTACAGGGAGGGAAGGGCTACACCTTC	CASSYVQGGKGYTF
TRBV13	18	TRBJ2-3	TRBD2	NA	TGTGCCAGCAGCACTCCTCGGACTAGCGGGGGGTTTGAAGATACGCAGTATTTT	CASSTPRTSGGFEDTQYF
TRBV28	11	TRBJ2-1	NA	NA	TGTGCCAGCAGTTCCGTCCATGAGCAGTTCTTC	CASSSVHEQFF
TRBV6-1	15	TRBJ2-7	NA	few	TGTGCCAGCAGTGAAGGCGACAGTGGGGCCTACGAGCAGTACTTC	CASSEGDSGAYEQYF
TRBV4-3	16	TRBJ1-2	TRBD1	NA	TGCGCCAGCAGCCAAGATCTTGTGGGGACAGGGCGAGGCTACACCTTC	CASSQDLVGTGRGYTF
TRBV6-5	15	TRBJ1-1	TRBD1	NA	TGTGCCAGCGCCCCGGGAGGGGGCTTCAACACTGAAGCTTTCTTT	CASAPGGGFNTEAFF
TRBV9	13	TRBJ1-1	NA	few	TGTGCCAGCAGCGTAGACGCGGGCGATCGAGCTTTCTTT	CASSVDAGDRAFF
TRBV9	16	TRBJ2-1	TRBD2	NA	TGTGCCAGCAGCGTGCGGACTAGCCAACTTTACAATGAGCAGTTCTTC	CASSVRTSQLYNEQFF
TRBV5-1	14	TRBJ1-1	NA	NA	TGCGCCAGCAGCTTGGACCCAGGGTACACTGAAGCTTTCTTT	CASSLDPGYTEAFF
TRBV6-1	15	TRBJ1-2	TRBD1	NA	TGTGCCAGCAGTGAACGACAGGGGGACAGCTATGGCTACACCTTC	CASSERQGDSYGYTF
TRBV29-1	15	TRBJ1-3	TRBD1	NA	TGCAGCGGTCTCTTCCGGGACAGGCAGGGAAACACCATATATTTT	CSGLFRDRQGNTIYF
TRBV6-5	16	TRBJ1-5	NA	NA	TGTGCCAGCAGTTCCACGGGGGGGGCCTTTAATCAGCCCCAGCATTTT	CASSSTGGAFNQPQHF
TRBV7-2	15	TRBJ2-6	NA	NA	TGTGCCAGCAGCTTACAGGAAGTTGGGGCCAACGTCCTGACTTTC	CASSLQEVGANVLTF
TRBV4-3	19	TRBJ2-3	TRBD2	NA	TGCGCCAGCAGCCCTAGTAGGACTAGCGGGGGTCCTAGCACAGATACGCAGTATTTT	CASSPSRTSGGPSTDTQYF
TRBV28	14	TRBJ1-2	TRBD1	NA	TGTGCCAGCAGGCCGCCAGGGGGTAGCTATGGCTACACCTTC	CASRPPGGSYGYTF
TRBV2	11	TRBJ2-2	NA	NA	TGTGCCTGCGAATACACCGGGGAGCTGTTTTTT	CACEYTGELFF
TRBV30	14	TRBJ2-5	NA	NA	TGTGCCTGGAGTCTTGACAGGATCCAAGAGACCCAGTACTTC	CAWSLDRIQETQYF
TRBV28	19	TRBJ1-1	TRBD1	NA	TGTGCCAGCAGTCCAACCTTTGGACAGGGTAGGGTCATGAACACTGAAGCTTTCTTT	CASSPTFGQGRVMNTEAFF
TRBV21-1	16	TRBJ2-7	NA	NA	TGTGCCAGCAGCAAAGCGAGGGCAGGGGTCAATGGCGAGCAGTACTTC	CASSKARAGVNGEQYF
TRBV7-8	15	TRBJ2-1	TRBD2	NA	TGTGCCAGCAGCTTAGGTCTAGCGGGGGGTAATGAGCAGTTCTTC	CASSLGLAGGNEQFF
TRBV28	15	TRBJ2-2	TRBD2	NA	TGTGCCAGCAGTTTACTAGCGGGGTGGACCGGGGAGCTGTTTTTT	CASSLLAGWTGELFF
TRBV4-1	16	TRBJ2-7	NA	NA	TGCGCCAGCAGCCAAGAGTTAATGGGGGCTTCTCGCGAGCAGTACTTC	CASSQELMGASREQYF
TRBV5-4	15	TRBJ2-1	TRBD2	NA	TGTGCCAGCAGCTGGGGACTAGCGGCTTACAATGAGCAGTTCTTC	CASSWGLAAYNEQFF
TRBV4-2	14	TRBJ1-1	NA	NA	TGTGCCAGCAGCCAATTGAAAAAGAGAACTGAAGCTTTCTTT	CASSQLKKRTEAFF
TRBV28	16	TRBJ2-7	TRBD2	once	TGTGCCAGCAGTTATCTTAGCGGGAGGGCAACCTACGAGCAGTACTTC	CASSYLSGRATYEQYF
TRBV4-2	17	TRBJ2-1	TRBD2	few	TGTGCCAGCAGCCAAGAGGCGACTAGCGCAATCTACAATGAGCAGTTCTTC	CASSQEATSAIYNEQFF
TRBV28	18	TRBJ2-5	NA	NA	TGTGCCAGCAGTTCCCCAGGGGAACAAGGCCTCTACCAAGAGACCCAGTACTTC	CASSSPGEQGLYQETQYF
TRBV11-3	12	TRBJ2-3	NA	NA	TGTGCCAGCAGCTTAGATAAAGATACGCAGTATTTT	CASSLDKDTQYF
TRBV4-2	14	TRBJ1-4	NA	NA	TGTGCCAGCAGCCGAAGACGGCAGGATGAAAAACTGTTTTTT	CASSRRRQDEKLFF
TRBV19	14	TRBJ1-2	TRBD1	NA	TGTGCCAGTAGTCTACAGGGGGCATTAACGGGCTACACCTTC	CASSLQGALTGYTF
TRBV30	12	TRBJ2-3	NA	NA	TGTGCCTGGAGCTCCCCGGGTGATACGCAGTATTTT	CAWSSPGDTQYF
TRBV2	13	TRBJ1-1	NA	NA	TGTGCCAGCACAGCAGGTCAAAAGTCTGAAGCTTTCTTT	CASTAGQKSEAFF
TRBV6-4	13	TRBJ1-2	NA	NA	TGTGCCAGCAGTGAACAGGGATATGATGGCTACACCTTC	CASSEQGYDGYTF
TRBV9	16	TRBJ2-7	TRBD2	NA	TGTGCCAGCAGCGCCAGACTAGCGGAAAATCCCTACGAGCAGTACTTC	CASSARLAENPYEQYF
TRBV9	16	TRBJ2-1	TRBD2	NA	TGTGCCAGCAGCGTAGAGGGGAGCGGGGGACCAAATGAGCAGTTCTTC	CASSVEGSGGPNEQFF
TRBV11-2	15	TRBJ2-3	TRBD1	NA	TGTGCCAGCAGCGAGACAGGGGACCGCACAGATACGCAGTATTTT	CASSETGDRTDTQYF
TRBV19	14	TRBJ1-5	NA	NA	TGTGCCAGTAGTATAGGACTTGTCAATCAGCCCCAGCATTTT	CASSIGLVNQPQHF
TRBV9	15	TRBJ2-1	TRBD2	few	TGTGCCAGCAGCGATGTCGGCGGGAGGGCCGGTGAGCAGTTCTTC	CASSDVGGRAGEQFF
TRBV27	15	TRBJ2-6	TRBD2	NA	TGTGCCAGCAGTCCGTTAGCGGGGGGGGCCAACGTCCTGACTTTC	CASSPLAGGANVLTF
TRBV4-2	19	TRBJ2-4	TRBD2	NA	TGTGCCAGCAGCCAAGATTGGGGGGGACGGACCCTAGCCAAAAACATTCAGTACTTC	CASSQDWGGRTLAKNIQYF
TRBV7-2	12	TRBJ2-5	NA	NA	TGTGCCAGCAGCTTCAGGGTAGAGACCCAGTACTTC	CASSFRVETQYF
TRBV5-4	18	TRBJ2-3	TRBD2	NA	TGTGCCAGCAGCTTGAAGGGGACTAGCGGGGGGGCCACCGATACGCAGTATTTT	CASSLKGTSGGATDTQYF
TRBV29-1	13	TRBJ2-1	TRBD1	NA	TGCAGCGGAAACAGGGGCCCCTACAATGAGCAGTTCTTC	CSGNRGPYNEQFF
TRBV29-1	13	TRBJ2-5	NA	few	TGCAGCGTTGGCGGGGTTCCCCAAGAGACCCAGTACTTC	CSVGGVPQETQYF
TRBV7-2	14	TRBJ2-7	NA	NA	TGTGCCAGCAGCTTAACCGACAGCTCCTACGAGCAGTACTTC	CASSLTDSSYEQYF
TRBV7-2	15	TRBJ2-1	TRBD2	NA	TGTGCCAGCAGATCGACTAGCGGGGAGTACAATGAGCAGTTCTTC	CASRSTSGEYNEQFF
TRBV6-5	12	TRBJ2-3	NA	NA	TGTGCCAGCGCTGCGCAAGCAGATACGCAGTATTTT	CASAAQADTQYF